The 3 T cell receptor beta chains presented below share a single source sample, sequenced in a study of blood T cell repertoires in COVID-19. Method: immunoSEQ multiplex PCR; TCRdb's copy keeps in-frame clones and lacks some. The sample contains 250,000 or so clones, around nine tenths of which appear only once. Sequenced: peripheral blood. Receptors originate from a man in his forties with active or convalescent COVID-19.

There are a few counts of this clone. J is TRBJ2-1 and V is TRBV7-9; possible D gene TRBD2, 6 bases. Deletions cut 5 bases from V and 6 bases from J, with 8 bases between. Germline-derived CDR1 and CDR2 are SEHNR and FQNEAQ (reference sequence). This CDR3 contains 12 residues. The CDR3 DNA reads as TGTGCCAGCAGCCCCGGGGGCAATGAGCAGTTCTTC. It translates to CASSPGGNEQFF.

This clone was found once. The chain is built from TRBV5-4 and TRBJ2-2; D unresolved. Trimming pared 4 bases from V and 6 bases from J, leaving 16 bases between. The CDR3 loop spans 15 amino acids. Germline V CDR1 and CDR2: SGHNT, YYREEE (reference sequence). As DNA, the CDR3 is TGTGCCAGCAGCCGTGAGAGTATAGAAGCCGGGGAGCTGTTTTTT. Residues: CASSRESIEAGELFF.

The CDR3 spells CASSSPQSGSLNYEQYF. CDR3 DNA: TGTGCCAGCAGCTCACCTCAGTCCGGGTCACTAAACTACGAGCAGTACTTC. The rearrangement joins TRBV7-9 to TRBJ2-7, with no clear D. Trimming took off 4 bases at V and 3 bases at J, with 22 bases between the two ends. From germline, CDR1 is SEHNR and CDR2 FQNEAQ (reference sequence). The CDR3 length is 17 residues.